This T cell receptor beta chain is from a study of cytomegalovirus exposure and HLA in healthy donors (dated by TCRdb to the late 2010s). With regard to the full study: An earlier analysis of around 600 of the donors reported about 290 Gb of sequence data and some 100 million unique TCR beta sequences from 190 million or so T cells. An early release that covered 500 to 800 HLA-typed donors contained around 300 gigabases of sequencing data and tens of millions of unique TCR sequences. Among the roughly 400 genotyped donors, around 79% belonged to the genetic ancestry cluster associated with self-reported Caucasian donors. The study was designed to test whether signatures of past pathogen exposure could be identified by cataloging public T cell receptors. The T cell repertoires of under 750 subjects were profiled by immunosequencing and related to cytomegalovirus serostatus. A separate validation cohort of 100 to 150 different subjects was used in addition to the 666-subject first cohort. High-throughput TCR immunosequencing, statistical association of individual TCRs with disease status, and machine learning were combined to predict cytomegalovirus infection status. A later analysis re-analyzed previously published TCR beta repertoires from hundreds of donors and added high-resolution HLA genotyping to study TCR occurrence patterns. Rather than drawing on any new phenotypic data, the later analysis identified candidate immune exposures from TCR beta sequences and the way those sequences occurred across donors. An earlier analysis of nearly 600 of the donors applied high-throughput TCR beta sequencing to assess whether each TCR beta V gene segment acted as functional or pseudogenic. Donor age, sex, ethnicity and CMV serostatus were compiled alongside the repertoire data. A later genetic analysis used genome-wide SNP genotypes for about 65% of the 666 donors, treating that subset as a discovery cohort. Every discovery cohort repertoire had been produced on one sequencing platform. HLA typing included class I and class II loci at four-digit resolution. The number of typed donors differed by locus: about 620-630 for A, B, C, DRB1 and DQB1; approximately 520 for DQA1; around 580 for DPA1; and approximately 450 for DPB1. Because of strong linkage in the cohort, 4 to 6 DR-DQ haplotypes were treated as single units for association and clustering. Among 300 to 500 genotyped donors of the cohort, an average of approximately 220,000 unique TCR beta nucleotide sequences was sequenced per donor, of which roughly 17% were non-productive. General study outcomes and caveats: In a later genetic analysis, a missense DCLRE1C variant was associated with V-gene and J-gene trimming of TCR beta chains, and the association was replicated in an independent cohort. In a later genetic analysis, fewer N-insertions in productive TCRs were reported among donors in an Asian-associated ancestry cluster than the roughly 640-donor mean. In an earlier analysis of 587 of the donors, most TCR beta V segments were observed in productive rearrangements about 87% or about 30% of the time, broadly matching IMGT annotations. A later analysis found that most CMV-associated TCR beta chains appeared HLA-restricted, with HLA associations seemingly driven largely by CMV exposure. In a later analysis, TCR association rates were found to vary across HLA loci, with the most associated TCRs seen for DRB1 alleles and the fewest for HLA-C alleles. In a later analysis, HLA-associated TCR beta chains showed more clonal expansion and lower generation probabilities than non-associated chains that were equally common. Roughly uniform sequencing depth across donors was assumed in presence/absence analyses, although this assumption may not hold. Strong co-occurrence of HLA alleles, especially DR and DQ, made assigning TCR associations to individual alleles difficult. The cohort was sequenced for TCR beta chains only, and without alpha or paired-chain data the features that could be detected were limited. In vitro tests confirmed that a few of the cytomegalovirus-associated TCR beta chains recognize cytomegalovirus antigens. For the cohort, immune exposure information was limited to CMV serostatus. It was suggested by the authors that the approach could potentially be generalized to other disease states and immunological phenotypes. Several of the top co-occurrence clusters appeared to be linked to parvovirus B19, influenza, CMV and Epstein-Barr virus, according to a later analysis. Because counts were too low, around 17 rarely observed V segments, including chromosome 9 orphons, were left out of the earlier analysis of 587 of the donors. Most TCR sequences were observed very rarely across donors, whereas some public TCRs were present in many individuals. Correlated functional status among segregating V segments might reflect linkage disequilibrium, but an unknown experimental factor could not be ruled out. A further reported finding was that TCR beta sequences accurately predicted the HLA-A and HLA-B alleles for most subjects in the first cohort. The 87-base-pair reads could not distinguish some IMGT-functional V segments, including TRBV6-2 and TRBV6-3, so those segments were excluded. Because HLA typing was unavailable for some donors at each locus, only the typed subset was used in association tests. In the study, about 150 TCR beta chains were listed as associated with cytomegalovirus. At a false discovery rate of 0.05, a later analysis linked some 18,000 TCR beta sequences to specific HLA alleles. In both the original and validation cohorts, the classifier was reported to diagnose cytomegalovirus status with high specificity and sensitivity. A cluster of highly shared sequence variants was judged likely to represent a technical artifact of the sequencing pipeline.

Concerning this clone itself: The antigen it binds to is not known. No base quality values were provided; no much bigger clone lies one nucleotide off.

The library relied on the immunoSEQ multiplex PCR assay. The multiplex PCR relied on a mix of 60 forward primers for TCR Vbeta segments and 13 reverse primers for TCR Jbeta segments. Amplification of the CDR3 region of rearranged TCR beta genes was performed with a multiplex PCR assay on genomic DNA. The amplified TCR beta libraries were sequenced on the Illumina HiSeq System as 87-base-pair reads. For the original study's pipeline: In a later analysis, approximately 74 million unique TCR beta chains were counted across the approximately 640 repertoires, and around 11 million of these chains were shared by at least two donors. A nearest-neighbor algorithm error-corrected the raw reads and collapsed the reads into unique sequences, merging closely related sequences to remove PCR and sequencing errors. Alignment of CDR3 sequences to IMGT reference sequences was used to assign V, D and J gene segments. Each retained sequence needed at least a six-nucleotide match to both a V gene segment and a J gene segment. A rearrangement counted as productive if the CDR3 had no stop codons and remained in frame with V and J, and every other rearrangement counted as non-productive. CDR3 was defined by IMGT convention, running from the second conserved V-encoded cysteine to the conserved J-encoded phenylalanine. In an earlier analysis of approximately 590 of the donors, sequences lacking an unambiguous match to a single V gene segment were excluded. An earlier analysis of some 610 of the donors called V segments functional above 56.7% productive rearrangements and segregating when the between-donor standard deviation exceeded 5%. A statistical classification framework was built for diagnosing cytomegalovirus status from the catalog of TCR beta chain sequences. V and J gene assignment, in a later analysis, came from comparing TCR nucleotide sequences with IMGT/GENE-DB human TR gene sequences. A later analysis assigned CDR3 sequences and most-parsimonious VDJ recombination scenarios with the TCRdist pipeline. In a later analysis, each TCR beta chain was defined by its CDR3 amino acid sequence together with its V-gene family, and reads lacking a unique V-gene family were excluded. In a later analysis, 550 to 650 highly shared, low-generation-probability nucleotide sequences were removed to address suspected cross-contamination and a sequencing artifact. In a later analysis, a clonal expansion index for each public chain was calculated from normalized within-repertoire ranks of inferred template counts. In a later analysis, generation probabilities were computed with a VDJ recombination model fitted to out-of-frame rearrangements, and the resulting probabilities were checked against IGoR. In a later analysis, hypergeometric tests were used to score TCR-TCR, TCR-HLA and TCR-CMV co-occurrence, with a repertoire-size bias correction applied to TCR pairs. In a later analysis, false discovery rates were estimated by permuting HLA or CMV assignments 20 times. In a later analysis, co-occurring TCRs were grouped using DBSCAN, and TCRdist sequence similarity was added for clustering within HLA-allele-positive subsets. Repertoires with fewer than 30,000 or more than 120,000 public chains were left out of co-occurrence clustering, as were five repertoires with anomalous nucleotide sharing. Sourced from immuneACCESS, this table was stored by TCRdb with only in-frame sequences that have V and J called. A share of the clones is absent; for the studies checked, an unresolved V gene accounts for under half, and the remainder has no known explanation. D and trimming come from the DNA, and the V and J calls and clone size come from that table. This sample comprises around 80,000 clones, approximately 67% of them detected only once. The ten largest account for 4% to 4.5% of the sample.

The cohort was made up of approximately 670 healthy bone marrow donors. At the time of sampling, all cohort members were nominally healthy, though unrecorded immune exposures were likely present. The donor was CMV seropositive and was included in the group of about 290 seropositive cohort members. A peripheral blood sample was provided by each donor, and peripheral blood mononuclear cells were used for TCR beta sequencing. The Qiagen DNeasy Blood Extraction Kit was used to extract genomic DNA from the blood cell samples. V loses 3 bases, J loses 6 bases, and the germline ends lie 21 bases apart. For CDR1 and CDR2, the germline V gene lists SQVTM and ANQGSEA. CDR3 length: 16 amino acids, cysteine to phenylalanine. Kept here is only the CDR3 DNA, which spans 48 bases and is read in frame from base 1.

The clonotype comes from a male donor in good health and CMV-seropositive. Input material: PBMCs. Rearrangement joined TRBV29-1 to TRBJ2-1; a tentative D match to TRBD1 spans 6 bases. The CDR3 region: CSVEADRTGSANEQFF. The nucleotides are TGCAGCGTTGAGGCAGACAGGACGGGGAGCGCCAATGAGCAGTTCTTC.